The 8 T cell receptor beta chains below come from one sample, sequenced in a study of OX40 agonist ivuxolimab in advanced cancers. Libraries were prepared by immunoSEQ multiplex PCR; TCRdb keeps only in-frame clonotypes and omits some of them. The profile shows 55,000 to 75,000 clones, about nine tenths of them singletons. Source: CD4+ or CD8+ T cells sorted from blood, taken in a trial of the OX40 agonist ivuxolimab. The receptor set was obtained from an adult with an advanced solid tumor such as melanoma, head and neck, liver or kidney cancer.

The chain is built from TRBV4-2 and TRBJ2-6; no firm D call. V shed 0 bases and J shed 1 base, with 10 bases lying between them. CDR1 and CDR2 (germline): LGHNA, YNFKEQ. CDR3 length equals 17 residues. The CDR3 DNA is TGTGCCAGCAGCCAAGAGGCCATAGGGTCTGGGGCCAACGTCCTGACTTTC. Protein sequence: CASSQEAIGSGANVLTF.

The V call is TRBV5-5, the J call TRBJ2-5, with D uncertain. V lost 4 bases, J lost 2 bases, and 12 bases lay in between. Per germline, CDR1 SGHKS and CDR2 YYEKEE (reference sequence). The CDR3 runs 14 residues. CDR3 region: CASSQDGLQETQYF. The CDR3 nucleotides are TGTGCCAGCAGCCAGGACGGCTTACAAGAGACCCAGTACTTC.

The chain carries TRBV5-1 and TRBJ1-1; D uncertain. The CDR3 has 15 residues. Looked up from germline, CDR1 is SGHRS and CDR2 is YFSETQ. Deletions cut 4 bases from V and 1 base from J, with 14 bases between. The DNA for the CDR3 is TGCGCCAGCAGCCCAAGGACGGATACGAACACTGAAGCTTTCTTT. Translated, it gives CASSPRTDTNTEAFF.

The chain employs TRBV19 and TRBJ1-5, with a possible D match to TRBD1 (5 bases). V lost 4 bases, J lost 5 bases, and 12 bases lay in between. The germline V gene has CDR1 LNHDA and CDR2 SQIVND (reference sequence). The CDR3 spans 14 residues. CDR3 nucleotides: TGTGCCAGTAGTAGCCGGGACGGAGATCAGCCCCAGCATTTT. Amino acid sequence: CASSSRDGDQPQHF.

J is TRBJ2-7 and V is TRBV6-5; 7 bases fit TRBD1. CDR3 size: 14 residues. The germline V gene encodes CDR1 MNHEY and CDR2 SVGAGI. Trimming removed 2 bases from V and 3 bases from J; junction bases left unmatched: 4. The CDR3 DNA follows: TGTGCCAGCAGTTACGGGCCAGGGGGCTACGAGCAGTACTTC. Translating gives CASSYGPGGYEQYF.

The chain has TRBV10-1 and TRBJ1-1; D not resolved. The CDR3 has 13 residues. V shed 4 bases and J shed 8 bases, with 14 bases lying between them. The germline V gene encodes CDR1 WNHNN and CDR2 SYGVQD (reference sequence). CDR3 sequence reads: CASSAGPHSEAFF. CDR3 bases: TGCGCCAGCAGTGCAGGACCTCACTCCGAAGCTTTCTTT.

The CDR3 DNA follows: TGTGCCAGCAGTGAGATATTCGCGAACACCGGGGAGCTGTTTTTT. Amino acids: CASSEIFANTGELFF. The J gene is TRBJ2-2, the V gene TRBV2; unclear D gene. V lost 3 bases, J lost 0 bases, and 8 bases lay in between. This CDR3 contains 15 residues. Germline CDR1 reads SNHLY; CDR2 reads FYNNEI.

The chain combines TRBV5-1 with TRBJ2-7, with 7 bases aligning to TRBD1. Germline CDR1 is SGHRS and CDR2 is YFSETQ. V dropped 3 bases and J dropped 0; count of bases not matched to a gene: 6. CDR3 length equals 15 residues. The CDR3 DNA is TGCGCCAGCAGCTGGTCCGGGACAGCCTCCTACGAGCAGTACTTC. The encoded protein is CASSWSGTASYEQYF.